The source of this T cell receptor beta chain is a study of graft-versus-host responses after intestinal transplantation. About the study: Anti-thymocyte globulin induction preceded approximately three years of tacrolimus and steroid maintenance in all recipients. Study-wide findings and caveats: Clonal ratios of graft-versus-host to host-versus-graft in allografts were high for patients exhibiting graft-donor T cell macrochimerism.

V lost 3 bases and J 5 bases, leaving 17 bases between the germline ends. Germline CDR1 is SGDLS and CDR2 is YYNGEE. This CDR3 contains 15 residues. Method: immunoSEQ multiplex PCR; TCRdb's copy keeps in-frame clones and lacks some. This sample has about 110,000 clones, with 90% to 95% found just once. For this clone: As yet, its antigen is unknown.

The source of this sequence is a human donor who was the organ donor for an intestinal transplant. J is TRBJ1-2 and V is TRBV9; D may be TRBD1 (6 bases). This material consisted of unstimulated CD8+ T cells sorted from spleen or lymph node cells, taken before transplant. In nucleotides, the CDR3 is TGTGCCAGCAGCGAGTCCCGGGACGGACAGTATGGCTACACCTTC. Translation: CASSESRDGQYGYTF.